The entry below describes one TCR beta chain. Seattle patients were enrolled during active infection and followed longitudinally. The method was immunoSEQ multiplex PCR; TCRdb's version includes in-frame clones alone and lacks a portion of them. The sample has roughly 110,000 clones; more than 80% are singletons. The record originates from a study of blood T cell repertoires in COVID-19. This CDR3 has 15 amino acids. V gave up 4 bases and J gave up 7 bases; unmatched junction bases: 12. Germline-derived CDR1 and CDR2 are KGHSH and LQKENI. The sequence derives from a woman aged 55-70 years with COVID-19, enrolled during active disease. Material: peripheral blood. V is TRBV18 and J is TRBJ2-5; 7 nucleotides match TRBD1. The CDR3 DNA reads as TGTGCCAGCTCACACCGGGACAGTCCTGCCGGGACCCAGTACTTC. The encoded protein is CASSHRDSPAGTQYF.